This entry describes one T cell receptor beta chain. Seattle cases were enrolled at active infection and followed longitudinally. This sample is part of a study of blood T cell repertoires in COVID-19. At the level of the study: Some COVID-19 samples were acute and others convalescent; all came from the United States, Italy and Spain. PBMCs, B-cell-depleted T cells, or T cells provided the cDNA or gDNA that made up the material.

Original processing notes: From reference gene primer amplification, estimates of nucleated cell counts were derived. TCRdb's table, derived via immunoSEQ multiplex PCR, lists solely in-frame clones and lacks some. That table is the source of V, J and clone size, and D and trimming were worked out from the DNA. The sample has approximately 80,000 clones; over 75% are singletons. The source of this sequence is a woman at least 80 years old with COVID-19, enrolled during active disease. What was sequenced was peripheral blood.

The CDR3 is CASSPNAGGAFF. Written as DNA, the CDR3 is TGTGCCAGCAGCCCAAACGCCGGGGGAGCTTTCTTT. The V call is TRBV12-3 or TRBV12-4, the J call TRBJ1-1, with D possibly TRBD1 on 5 matching bases. The CDR3 is made up of 12 amino acids. Trimming shortened V by 6 bases and J by 10 bases, and 15 bases separated the two germline ends.